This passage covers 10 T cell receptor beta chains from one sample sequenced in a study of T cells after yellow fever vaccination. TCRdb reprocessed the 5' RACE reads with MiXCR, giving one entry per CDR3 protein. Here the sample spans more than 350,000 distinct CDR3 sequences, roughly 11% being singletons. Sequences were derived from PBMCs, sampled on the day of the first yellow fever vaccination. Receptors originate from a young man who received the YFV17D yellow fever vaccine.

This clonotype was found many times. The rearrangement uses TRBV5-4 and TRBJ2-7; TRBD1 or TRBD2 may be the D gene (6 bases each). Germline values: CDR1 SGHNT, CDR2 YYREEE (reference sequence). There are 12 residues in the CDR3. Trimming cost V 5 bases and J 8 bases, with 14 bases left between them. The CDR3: CASSPQGGKQYF. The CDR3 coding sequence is TGTGCCAGCAGTCCACAGGGCGGGAAGCAGTACTTC. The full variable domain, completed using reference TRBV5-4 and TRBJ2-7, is ETGVTQSPTHLIKTRGQQVTLRCSSQSGHNTVSWYQQALGQGPQFIFQYYREEENGRGNFPPRFSGLQFPNYSSELNVNALELDDSALYLCASSPQGGKQYFGPGTRLTVT.

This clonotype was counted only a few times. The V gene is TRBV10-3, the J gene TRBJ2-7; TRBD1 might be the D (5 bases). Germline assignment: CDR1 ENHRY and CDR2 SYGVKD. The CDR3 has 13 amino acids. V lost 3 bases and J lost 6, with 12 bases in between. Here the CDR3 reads CAISEAWTSEQYV. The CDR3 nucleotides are TGTGCCATCAGTGAAGCCTGGACAAGCGAGCAGTACGTC.

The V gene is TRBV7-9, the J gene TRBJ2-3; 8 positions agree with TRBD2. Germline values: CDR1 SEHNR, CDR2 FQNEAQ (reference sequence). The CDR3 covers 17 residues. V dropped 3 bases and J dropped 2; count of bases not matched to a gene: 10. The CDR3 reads CASSFEGSGVSTDTQYF. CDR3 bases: TGTGCCAGCAGCTTTGAGGGTAGCGGGGTTTCCACAGATACGCAGTATTTT.

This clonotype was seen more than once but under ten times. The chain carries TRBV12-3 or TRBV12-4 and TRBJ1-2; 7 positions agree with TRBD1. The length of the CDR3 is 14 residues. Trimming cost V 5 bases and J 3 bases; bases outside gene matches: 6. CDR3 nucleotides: TGTGCCAGCAGTCCGGGACAGACACACTATGGCTACACCTTC. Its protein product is CASSPGQTHYGYTF.

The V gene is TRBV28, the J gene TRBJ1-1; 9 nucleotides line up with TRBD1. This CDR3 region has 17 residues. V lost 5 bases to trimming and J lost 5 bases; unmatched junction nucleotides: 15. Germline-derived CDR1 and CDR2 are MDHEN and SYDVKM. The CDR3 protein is CASSPPGTGSGDTEAFF. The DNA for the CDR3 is TGTGCCAGCAGTCCCCCCGGGACAGGGTCTGGAGATACTGAAGCTTTCTTT.

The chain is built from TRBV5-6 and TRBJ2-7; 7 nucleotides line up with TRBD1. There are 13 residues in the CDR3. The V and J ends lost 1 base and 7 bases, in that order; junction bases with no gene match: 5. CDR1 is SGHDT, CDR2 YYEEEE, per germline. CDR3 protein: CASSLQGGWEQYF. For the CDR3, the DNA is TGTGCCAGCAGCTTGCAAGGGGGCTGGGAGCAGTACTTC.

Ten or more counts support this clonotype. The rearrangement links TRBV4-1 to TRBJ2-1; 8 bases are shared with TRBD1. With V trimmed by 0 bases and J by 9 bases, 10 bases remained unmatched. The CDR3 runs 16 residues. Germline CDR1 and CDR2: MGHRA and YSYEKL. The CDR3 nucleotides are TGCGCCAGCAGCCAAGAATGGTGGCAGGGGGCCAGTGAGCAGTTCTTC. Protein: CASSQEWWQGASEQFF.

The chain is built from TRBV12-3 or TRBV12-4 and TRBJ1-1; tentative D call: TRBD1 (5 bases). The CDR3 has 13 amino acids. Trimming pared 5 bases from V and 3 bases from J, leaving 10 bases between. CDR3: CASSPPRDTEAFF. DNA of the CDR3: TGTGCCAGCAGTCCCCCCAGGGACACTGAAGCTTTCTTT.

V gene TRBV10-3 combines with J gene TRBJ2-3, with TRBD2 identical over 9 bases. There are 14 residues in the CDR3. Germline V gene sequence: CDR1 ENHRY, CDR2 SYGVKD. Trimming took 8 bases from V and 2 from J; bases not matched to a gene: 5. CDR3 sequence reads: CAIDSGRTTDTQYF. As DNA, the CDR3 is TGTGCCATCGATAGCGGGAGAACCACAGATACGCAGTATTTT.

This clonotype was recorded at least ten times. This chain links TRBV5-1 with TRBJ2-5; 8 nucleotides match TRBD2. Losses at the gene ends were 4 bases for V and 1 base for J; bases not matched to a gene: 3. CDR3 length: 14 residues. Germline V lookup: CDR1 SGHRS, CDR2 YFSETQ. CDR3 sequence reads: CASSPGTSQETQYF. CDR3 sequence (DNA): TGCGCCAGCAGCCCCGGGACTAGCCAAGAGACCCAGTACTTC.